A single TCR beta chain is shown here with its context. Its antigen is currently unknown. Clones were read by immunoSEQ multiplex PCR, and TCRdb kept only the in-frame ones, dropping some. The table has a few thousand clones, about two thirds seen once. This specimen comes from a study of CD4+ T cells in melanoma. Study-level points and caveats: Diverse differentiation states were reported for melanoma neoantigen-specific CD4+ T cells.

The sample consisted of cells from a culture (not recorded whether cultured in vitro). The sequence was collected from a human donor with melanoma.

The CDR3 DNA reads TGTGCCAGCAGTTACCTTAACGGGGGTAGGGAGACCCAGTACTTC. Translating gives CASSYLNGGRETQYF. V usage is TRBV6-2 or TRBV6-3 and J usage is TRBJ2-5; maybe TRBD2 (6 bases). V gave up 2 bases and J gave up 5 bases, with 15 bases separating them. Germline V gives CDR1 MNHEY, CDR2 SVGEGT. The CDR3 loop spans 15 amino acids.